What follows are 26 T cell receptor beta chains derived from one specimen sequenced in a study of CD8 T cells in ankylosing spondylitis. TCRdb passed the 5' RACE reads through MiXCR, listing each CDR3 protein once. The sample holds about 340,000 distinct CDR3 sequences, under 15% seen once. The specimen sequenced was blood, either unsorted or a sorted T cell fraction (not recorded which). These receptors were obtained from a male donor with ankylosing spondylitis or in good health (not recorded which).

This clonotype was seen a few times. The gene calls are TRBV25-1 and TRBJ2-1, with D hard to call. This CDR3 has 15 residues. Germline CDR1 is MGHDK and CDR2 is SYGVNS. V was trimmed by 1 base and J by 0 bases, leaving 7 bases between them. The CDR3 region is CASSESRISYNEQFF. The DNA of the CDR3 is TGTGCCAGCAGTGAATCCAGAATCTCCTACAATGAGCAGTTCTTC.

This chain connects TRBV12-3 or TRBV12-4 to TRBJ2-1; 7 bases align to TRBD1. The junction had 11 bases not matched to a gene; V was cut back by 5 bases and J by 7 bases. This CDR3 is 15 amino acids long. The DNA of the CDR3 is TGTGCCAGCAGTCACCGGGACAGATCTCTAAATGAGCAGTTCTTC. It specifies CASSHRDRSLNEQFF.

This clonotype was seen a handful of times. The V and J genes are TRBV6-1 and TRBJ2-7; tentatively, D is TRBD2 (6 bases). V lost 5 bases to trimming and J lost 5 bases, with 19 bases between them. The CDR3 runs 15 residues. Germline CDR1 and CDR2: MNHNS and SASEGT. Here the CDR3 DNA reads TGTGCCAGCAGTCGCCGGCACGGGAGCTACAACGAGCAGTACTTC. Residues: CASSRRHGSYNEQYF.

Ten or more counts support this clonotype. The chain combines TRBV20-1 with TRBJ2-2; D is unclear. CDR1 is DFQATT, CDR2 SNEGSKA, per germline (reference sequence). The CDR3 runs to 16 residues. Trimming removed 3 bases at V and 0 bases at J, with 14 bases between. The CDR3 loop is CSASILGHSNTGELFF. Written as DNA, the CDR3 is TGCAGTGCTAGCATTCTCGGGCATTCGAACACCGGGGAGCTGTTTTTT.

This chain uses TRBV25-1 with TRBJ2-3; 7 nucleotides line up with TRBD2. The V gene's germline CDR1 is MGHDK and CDR2 SYGVNS. V was clipped by 3 bases and J by 1 base; unmatched bases: 4. The length of the CDR3 is 15 residues. The CDR3 is CASSDRAGGTDTQYF. The CDR3 DNA is TGTGCCAGCAGTGACCGCGCGGGGGGCACAGATACGCAGTATTTT. The whole variable domain, filled in from reference TRBV25-1 and TRBJ2-3, reads EADIYQTPRYLVIGTGKKITLECSQTMGHDKMYWYQQDPGMELHLIHYSYGVNSTEKGDLSSESTVSRIRTEHFPLTLESARPSHTSQYLCASSDRAGGTDTQYFGPGTRLTVL.

The chain couples TRBV6-1 to TRBJ2-6; tentatively, D is TRBD1 (6 bases). Germline V gene sequence: CDR1 MNHNS, CDR2 SASEGT. V lost 2 bases to trimming and J lost 4 bases, with 9 bases between them. The CDR3 is 15 amino acids. CDR3 in DNA: TGTGCCAGCAGTGAAACAGGGTTCGGGGCCAACGTCCTGACTTTC. This sequence encodes CASSETGFGANVLTF.

This chain links TRBV10-3 with TRBJ2-1, with TRBD1 matching over 7 bases. This CDR3 contains 14 residues. V lost 5 bases and J lost 5; bases outside the gene matches: 6. Germline-derived CDR1 and CDR2 are ENHRY and SYGVKD. The CDR3 reads CAISLGQVHNEQFF. Written as DNA, the CDR3 is TGTGCCATCAGTCTTGGACAGGTGCACAATGAGCAGTTCTTC.

J is TRBJ2-5 and V is TRBV20-1; TRBD1 aligns across 9 bases. This CDR3 region has 12 residues. Per germline, CDR1 DFQATT and CDR2 SNEGSKA (reference sequence). J was trimmed by 7 bases and V by 6 bases; bases with no gene match: 6. The CDR3 bases are TGCAGTGCCCCCCGGGGACAGGGGACCCAGTACTTC. Protein product: CSAPRGQGTQYF.

This clonotype turned up a few times. This chain joins TRBV3-1 and TRBJ2-4, with 7 bases matching TRBD1. The CDR3 has 14 amino acids. The germline V gene encodes CDR1 LGHDT and CDR2 YNNKEL (reference sequence). J lost 2 bases, V lost 7 bases, and 5 bases had no gene match. In DNA, the CDR3 is TGTGCCAGCACCCTGACAGGGACCAAAAACATTCAGTACTTC. Its protein product is CASTLTGTKNIQYF.

This clonotype has just a few counts. This sequence joins TRBV4-1 and TRBJ1-2, with a possible D match to TRBD1 (5 bases). The CDR3 runs 15 residues. The germline V gene has CDR1 MGHRA and CDR2 YSYEKL. With 4 bases removed from V and 4 bases from J, the gap between germline ends came to 16 bases. The CDR3 DNA is TGCGCCAGCAGCCCCCAGCAGGGCGGGGGCTATGGCTACACCTTC. It encodes CASSPQQGGGYGYTF.

The V call is TRBV3-1, the J call TRBJ2-1, with D uncertain. Per the germline V gene, CDR1 is LGHDT and CDR2 is YNNKEL (reference sequence). The CDR3 extends over 14 amino acids. Trimming shortened V by 0 bases and J by 6 bases, and 9 bases separated the two germline ends. The DNA for the CDR3 is TGTGCCAGCAGCCAAGAGATTAGCACCAATGAGCAGTTCTTC. Amino acid sequence: CASSQEISTNEQFF.

The V call is TRBV5-1, the J call TRBJ1-1; 7 nucleotides align to TRBD1. J was trimmed by 4 bases and V by 0 bases; bases with no gene match: 3. Germline V gives CDR1 SGHRS, CDR2 YFSETQ. This CDR3 comprises 14 residues. The DNA for the CDR3 is TGCGCCAGCAGCTTGGAGGGGGCGCCCACTGAAGCTTTCTTT. As protein: CASSLEGAPTEAFF.

This clonotype was detected ten times or more. V gene TRBV5-1 combines with J gene TRBJ2-7, with D possibly TRBD2 on 7 matching bases. This CDR3 is built from 16 residues. The V and J ends lost 1 base and 2 bases respectively, with 16 bases between them. CDR1 and CDR2 (germline): SGHRS, YFSETQ. CDR3 coding DNA: TGCGCCAGCAGCTTGAACCCACAGGGAGGGGCCTACGAGCAGTACTTC. Translating gives CASSLNPQGGAYEQYF.

This clonotype was observed once. This chain links TRBV24-1 with TRBJ2-5; 8 nucleotides match TRBD1. V shed 4 bases and J 2 bases; nucleotides not matched to a gene: 8. Germline assignment: CDR1 KGHDR and CDR2 SFDVKD. This CDR3 spans 16 amino acids. The CDR3 region is CATSEPRDRFQETQYF. The CDR3 region has the DNA TGTGCCACCAGTGAGCCCAGGGACAGGTTTCAAGAGACCCAGTACTTC.

This chain connects TRBV12-3 or TRBV12-4 to TRBJ2-1; 7 bases are shared with TRBD2. With 8 bases clipped from V and 4 bases from J, the junction kept 8 bases outside the gene matches. This CDR3 has 14 amino acids. The chain's CDR3 is CASGLAEKYNEQFF. In nucleotides, the CDR3 is TGTGCCAGCGGGCTAGCGGAGAAGTACAATGAGCAGTTCTTC.

This clonotype was seen more than once but under ten times. This chain connects TRBV19 to TRBJ2-3; D may be TRBD2 (6 bases). CDR3 length equals 15 residues. V gave up 6 bases and J gave up 0 bases, with 13 bases separating them. CDR1 is LNHDA, CDR2 SQIVND, per germline (reference sequence). The CDR3 loop reads CASSPGLPSTDTQYF. CDR3 bases: TGTGCCAGTAGCCCGGGACTTCCTAGCACAGATACGCAGTATTTT.

The chain employs TRBV12-3 or TRBV12-4 and TRBJ1-2; D may be TRBD1 (5 bases). The CDR3 is 14 amino acids. Between the trimmed V and J ends, which lost 8 bases and 6 bases, there was a span of 19 bases. The CDR3 here is CASVPSADTDGYTF. As DNA, the CDR3 is TGTGCCAGCGTCCCTTCAGCGGACACAGATGGCTACACCTTC.

This chain links TRBV20-1 with TRBJ1-5; D is possibly TRBD1 (5 bases). V gave up 2 bases and J gave up 3 bases, with 8 bases separating them. The CDR3 has 13 residues. Germline-derived CDR1 and CDR2 are DFQATT and SNEGSKA (reference sequence). Here the CDR3 DNA reads TGCAGTGCTAGACTTGGGGCCAATCAGCCCCAGCATTTT. Its translation: CSARLGANQPQHF.

The chain joins TRBV5-1 to TRBJ2-3, with D unresolved. The germline V gene encodes CDR1 SGHRS and CDR2 YFSETQ. The CDR3 spans 14 residues. The ends were cut back, 3 bases at V and 2 bases at J, with 10 bases in the middle. CDR3 protein: CASSSQPLTDTQYF. CDR3 nucleotide sequence: TGCGCCAGCAGCTCCCAACCACTCACAGATACGCAGTATTTT.

The table lists this clonotype with a few counts. The chain has TRBV11-2 and TRBJ2-1; 14 nucleotides line up with TRBD2. This CDR3 has 17 amino acids. Germline V gives CDR1 SGHAT, CDR2 FQNNGV. With V trimmed by 4 bases and J by 7 bases, 9 bases remained unmatched. The CDR3 DNA is TGTGCCAGCAGCTCACCAAGACTAGCGGGAGGGCCGAATGAGCAGTTCTTC. It translates to CASSSPRLAGGPNEQFF.

This clonotype was observed once. The chain is built from TRBV6-5 and TRBJ2-3; a possible D gene is TRBD1 (5 bases). The CDR3 extends over 16 amino acids. Per the germline V gene, CDR1 is MNHEY and CDR2 is SVGAGI. Trimming shortened V by 0 bases and J by 1 base, and 11 bases separated the two germline ends. The CDR3 loop is CASSYSKGVRTDTQYF. CDR3 nucleotides: TGTGCCAGCAGTTACTCGAAAGGGGTACGCACAGATACGCAGTATTTT.

The chain uses TRBV2 and TRBJ1-2; TRBD1 matches 10 bases. Germline loops: CDR1 SNHLY, CDR2 FYNNEI. The CDR3 extends over 15 amino acids. J lost 1 base, V lost 6 bases, and 5 bases had no gene match. DNA for the CDR3: TGTGCCAGCAGGACGACAGGGGGCTATAACTATGGCTACACCTTC. This translates into CASRTTGGYNYGYTF.

This clonotype was observed a few times. The chain carries TRBV2 and TRBJ1-4; no clear D gene. V lost 6 bases, J lost 8 bases, and 10 bases lay in between. Germline V CDR1 and CDR2: SNHLY, FYNNEI. This CDR3 comprises 12 residues. CDR3: CASSQSGEKLFF. The CDR3 region has the DNA TGTGCCAGCAGCCAGTCTGGGGAAAAACTGTTTTTT.

This clonotype occurred a few times. This chain joins TRBV11-2 and TRBJ1-2; TRBD1 is a possible D gene (6 bases). The CDR3 is 14 amino acids. V was pared by 6 bases and J by 5 bases, with 16 bases between. Germline V gives CDR1 SGHAT, CDR2 FQNNGV. The CDR3 sequence is CASRRGGEYYGYTF. The CDR3 DNA sequence: TGTGCCAGCAGAAGAGGGGGGGAGTATTATGGCTACACCTTC.

The rearrangement uses TRBV5-5 and TRBJ2-7; no clear D. Germline V gene lookup returns CDR1 SGHKS and CDR2 YYEKEE (reference sequence). Deletions cut 5 bases from V and 2 bases from J, with 14 bases between. CDR3 length: 14 residues. The CDR3 DNA reads as TGTGCCAGCAGTCCATTGGTGGGCCCCTACGAGCAGTACTTC. Translated: CASSPLVGPYEQYF.

V usage is TRBV12-3 or TRBV12-4 and J usage is TRBJ2-2, with D unresolved. CDR3 length: 12 residues. Trimming shortened V by 5 bases and J by 8 bases, and 9 bases separated the two germline ends. Here the CDR3 reads CASSPPGGELFF. DNA of the CDR3: TGTGCCAGCAGTCCCCCTGGAGGGGAGCTGTTTTTT.